These 8 T cell receptor beta chains came from one sample sequenced in a study of T cells in narcolepsy. The table came from immunoSEQ multiplex PCR; TCRdb's copy has only in-frame clones and leaves some out. The sample consists of around 18,000 clones, approximately 72% of them appearing once. The specimen sequenced was CD45RA- memory CD8+ T cells from PBMCs. The receptors were sampled from a human donor with narcolepsy.

This chain joins TRBV5-6 and TRBJ2-7; 7 positions agree with TRBD1. Germline V CDR1 and CDR2: SGHDT, YYEEEE. This CDR3 has 14 residues. V lost 0 bases, J lost 6 bases, and 6 bases stayed unmatched. CDR3 loop: CASSLGQGRREQYF. The CDR3 DNA reads TGTGCCAGCAGCTTGGGACAGGGACGTCGCGAGCAGTACTTC.

This chain connects TRBV19 to TRBJ1-2, with a weak D call TRBD1 (5 bases). This CDR3 has 15 amino acids. V was shortened by 3 bases and J by 2 bases, with 13 bases between the two germline ends. Germline values: CDR1 LNHDA, CDR2 SQIVND (reference sequence). CDR3 nucleotide sequence: TGTGCCAGTAGTATGGAGGGGACCAGGAACTATGGCTACACCTTC. Its translation is CASSMEGTRNYGYTF.

This clone is categorized as medium-sized. The chain employs TRBV13 and TRBJ1-1; 10 bases fit TRBD1. Trimming at V came to 5 bases and at J to 5 bases, leaving 11 bases not matched to a gene. From germline, CDR1 is PRHDT and CDR2 FYEKMQ (reference sequence). This CDR3 region has 16 residues. In nucleotides, the CDR3 is TGTGCCAGCAGCCCCCGCCACGGGACAGGGGAGACTGAAGCTTTCTTT. It encodes CASSPRHGTGETEAFF.

The sample holds a few counts of this clone. The rearrangement uses TRBV4-2 and TRBJ2-3; no reliable D call. The germline V gene encodes CDR1 LGHNA and CDR2 YNFKEQ. The CDR3 runs 14 residues. V was clipped by 0 bases and J by 1 base, with 5 bases between them. In DNA, the CDR3 is TGTGCCAGCAGCCAAGAAACAGGCACAGATACGCAGTATTTT. This encodes CASSQETGTDTQYF.

This clone turned up a few times. The chain employs TRBV11-1 and TRBJ2-7, with D tentatively TRBD2 (6 bases). From germline, CDR1 is SGHAT and CDR2 FQDESV (reference sequence). Trimming pared 7 bases from V and 7 bases from J, leaving 20 bases between. This CDR3 has 14 residues. This CDR3 is CASNWAGPAGEQYF. CDR3 nucleotide sequence: TGTGCCAGCAACTGGGCGGGGCCGGCGGGTGAGCAGTACTTC.

The CDR3 sequence: CASSVVVAGVAYNEQFF. CDR3 nucleotides: TGTGCCAGCAGCGTAGTGGTAGCGGGAGTGGCCTACAATGAGCAGTTCTTC. V usage is TRBV9 and J usage is TRBJ2-1, with 9 bases aligning to TRBD2. The CDR3 contains 17 residues. V lost 0 bases to trimming and J lost 2 bases; unmatched junction nucleotides: 6. Germline CDR1 and CDR2: SGDLS and YYNGEE.

The V and J genes are TRBV5-4 and TRBJ2-7; 16 bases align to TRBD2. V trimming: 4 bases; J trimming: 5 bases; junction bases outside the gene matches: 3. There are 15 residues in the CDR3. Germline V gives CDR1 SGHNT, CDR2 YYREEE (reference sequence). CDR3 nucleotides: TGTGCCAGCAGCCTCGGGACTAGCGGGGGGGACGAGCAGTACTTC. This gives the protein CASSLGTSGGDEQYF.

The chain is built from TRBV19 and TRBJ2-3; TRBD1 aligns across 8 bases. The junction had 8 bases not matched to a gene; V was cut back by 4 bases and J by 2 bases. This CDR3 region has 16 residues. CDR1 is LNHDA, CDR2 SQIVND, per germline (reference sequence). The CDR3 loop reads CASSTRGQESTDTQYF. CDR3 nucleotide sequence: TGTGCCAGTAGTACGCGGGGACAGGAGTCCACAGATACGCAGTATTTT.